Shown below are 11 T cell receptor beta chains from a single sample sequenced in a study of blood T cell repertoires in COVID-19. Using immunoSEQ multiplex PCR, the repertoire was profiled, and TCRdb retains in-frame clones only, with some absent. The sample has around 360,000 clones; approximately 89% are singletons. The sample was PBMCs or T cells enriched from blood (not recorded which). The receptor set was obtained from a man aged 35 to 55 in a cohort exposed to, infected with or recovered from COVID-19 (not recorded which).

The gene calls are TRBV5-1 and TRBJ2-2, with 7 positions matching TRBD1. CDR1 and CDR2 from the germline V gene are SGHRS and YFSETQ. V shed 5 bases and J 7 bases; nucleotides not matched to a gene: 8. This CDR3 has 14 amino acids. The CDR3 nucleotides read TGCGCCAGCAGGCGGCAGGGGGTGGACGGGGAGCTGTTTTTT. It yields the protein CASRRQGVDGELFF. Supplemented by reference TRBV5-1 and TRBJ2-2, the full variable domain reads KAGVTQTPRYLIKTRGQQVTLSCSPISGHRSVSWYQQTPGQGLQFLFEYFSETQRNKGNFPGRFSGRQFSNSRSEMNVSTLELGDSALYLCASRRQGVDGELFFGEGSRLTVL.

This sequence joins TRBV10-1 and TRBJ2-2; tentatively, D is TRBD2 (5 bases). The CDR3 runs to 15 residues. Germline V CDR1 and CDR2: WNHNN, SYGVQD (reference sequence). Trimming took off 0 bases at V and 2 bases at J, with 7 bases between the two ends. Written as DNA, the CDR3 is TGCGCCAGCAGTGAGTCACGGGGAAACACCGGGGAGCTGTTTTTT. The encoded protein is CASSESRGNTGELFF.

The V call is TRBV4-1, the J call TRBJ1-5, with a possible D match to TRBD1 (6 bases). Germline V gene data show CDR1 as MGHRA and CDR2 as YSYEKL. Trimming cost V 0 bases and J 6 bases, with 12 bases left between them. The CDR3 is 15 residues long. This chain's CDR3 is CASSQESRGTQPQHF. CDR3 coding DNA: TGCGCCAGCAGCCAAGAAAGTAGGGGGACTCAGCCCCAGCATTTT.

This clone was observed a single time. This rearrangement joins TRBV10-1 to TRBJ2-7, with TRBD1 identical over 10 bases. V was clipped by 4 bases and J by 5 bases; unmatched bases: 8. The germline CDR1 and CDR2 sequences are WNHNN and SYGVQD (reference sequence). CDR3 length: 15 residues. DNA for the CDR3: TGCGCCAGCAGTGGGGGACAGGGGACTCTGAACGAGCAGTACTTC. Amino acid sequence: CASSGGQGTLNEQYF.

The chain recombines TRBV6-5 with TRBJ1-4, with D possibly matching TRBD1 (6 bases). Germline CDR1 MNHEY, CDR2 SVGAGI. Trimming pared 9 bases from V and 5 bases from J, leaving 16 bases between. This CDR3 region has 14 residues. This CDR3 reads CASGFLRGNEKLFF. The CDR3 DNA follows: TGTGCCAGTGGTTTCCTTAGGGGGAATGAAAAACTGTTTTTT.

The chain's CDR3 is CASSPRTVTSSYNEQFF. In DNA form, the CDR3 reads TGTGCCAGCAGCCCCCGGACAGTTACTAGCTCCTACAATGAGCAGTTCTTC. This rearrangement joins TRBV3-1 (or the pseudogene TRBV3-2) to TRBJ2-1, with D possibly matching TRBD1 (6 bases). Germline V gives CDR1 LGHDT, CDR2 YNNKEL (reference sequence). Trimming took off 4 bases at V and 0 bases at J, with 16 bases between the two ends. The CDR3 has 17 residues.

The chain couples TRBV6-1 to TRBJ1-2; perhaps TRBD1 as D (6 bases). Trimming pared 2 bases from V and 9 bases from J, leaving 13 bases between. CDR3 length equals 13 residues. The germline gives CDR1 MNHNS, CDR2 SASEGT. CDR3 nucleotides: TGTGCCAGCAGTGAAAAAGGGGGGGCTAGCTACACCTTC. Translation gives CASSEKGGASYTF.

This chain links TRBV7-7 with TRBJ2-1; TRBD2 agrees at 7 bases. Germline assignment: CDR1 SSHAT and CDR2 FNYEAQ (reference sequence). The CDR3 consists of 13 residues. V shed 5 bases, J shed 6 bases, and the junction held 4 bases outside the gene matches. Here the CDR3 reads CASSPGGSNEQFF. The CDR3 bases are TGTGCCAGCAGCCCGGGGGGATCCAATGAGCAGTTCTTC.

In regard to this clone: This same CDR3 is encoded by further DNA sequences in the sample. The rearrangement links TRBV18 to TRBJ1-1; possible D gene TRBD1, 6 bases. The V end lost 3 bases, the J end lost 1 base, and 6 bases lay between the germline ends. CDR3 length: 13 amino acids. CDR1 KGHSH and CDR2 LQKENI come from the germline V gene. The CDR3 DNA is TGTGCCAGCTCACCGGGACAGAACACTGAAGCTTTCTTT. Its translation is CASSPGQNTEAFF. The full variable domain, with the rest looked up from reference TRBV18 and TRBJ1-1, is NAGVMQNPRHLVRRRGQEARLRCSPMKGHSHVYWYRQLPEEGLKFMVYLQKENIIDESGMPKERFSAEFPKEGPSILRIQQVVRGDSAAYFCASSPGQNTEAFFGQGTRLTVV.

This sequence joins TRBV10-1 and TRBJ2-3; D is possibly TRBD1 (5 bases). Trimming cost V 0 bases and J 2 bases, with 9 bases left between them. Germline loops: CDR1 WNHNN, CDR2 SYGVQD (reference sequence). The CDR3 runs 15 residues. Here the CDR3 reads CASSESGRATDTQYF. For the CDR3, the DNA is TGCGCCAGCAGTGAGTCGGGCAGGGCCACAGATACGCAGTATTTT.

CDR3 sequence reads: CAWGRTGNTIYF. CDR3 DNA sequence: TGTGCCTGGGGTAGAACCGGAAACACCATATATTTT. The chain recombines TRBV30 with TRBJ1-3; no reliable D call. V lost 5 bases to trimming and J lost 4 bases, with 9 bases between them. Per the germline V gene, CDR1 is GTSNPN and CDR2 is SVGIG (reference sequence). The CDR3 extends over 12 amino acids.